This TCR beta chain was sequenced during a study of cytomegalovirus exposure and HLA in healthy donors. Primers for the PCR totalled 60 Vbeta and 13 Jbeta. Sequencing was performed with immunoSEQ multiplex PCR; in TCRdb, only in-frame clones are kept and a portion is missing. This sample has about 70,000 clones, with roughly 71% found just once. The CDR3 is made up of 13 amino acids. Germline assignment: CDR1 SGHTA and CDR2 FQGNSA. V lost 11 bases, J lost 7 bases, and 15 bases lay in between. Comments on this clone: Its target is unknown.

Study-wide results and caveats: Common viral pathogens seemed to be connected with several of the most significant clusters, according to a later analysis. Earlier analysis looked at TCR beta V segments, and most were productive about 87% or about 30% of the time.

This receptor was obtained from a woman aged 60-75 years in good health and CMV-seropositive. Specimen: PBMCs. The V gene is TRBV7-2, the J gene TRBJ1-6; no clear D. CDR3 DNA: TGTGCCGGCGGTGTCAGAAGGAATTCACCCCTCCACTTT. Translated, it gives CAGGVRRNSPLHF.